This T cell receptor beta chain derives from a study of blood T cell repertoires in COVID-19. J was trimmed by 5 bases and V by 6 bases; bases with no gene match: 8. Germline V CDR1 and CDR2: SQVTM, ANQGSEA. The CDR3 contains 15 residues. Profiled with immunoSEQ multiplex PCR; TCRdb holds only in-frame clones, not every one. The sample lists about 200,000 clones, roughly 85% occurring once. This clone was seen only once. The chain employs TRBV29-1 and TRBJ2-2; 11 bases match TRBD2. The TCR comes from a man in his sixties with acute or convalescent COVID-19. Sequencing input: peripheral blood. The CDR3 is CSVQPLAGGTGELFF. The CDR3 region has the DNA TGCAGCGTCCAGCCTCTAGCGGGGGGTACCGGGGAGCTGTTTTTT.